Listed here are 30 T cell receptor beta chains from one sample, sequenced in a study of shared clonotypes between healthy human individuals. Sequenced by immunoSEQ multiplex PCR; TCRdb stores in-frame clones only, minus some. The data show roughly 2,500,000 clones, with 80% to 95% seen just once and around 0.37% held by the top ten. Sequencing input: naive CD4+ T cells from PBMCs. This sample's subset: CD45RA+ positively selected. The source of these receptors is a man between 18 and 35 years old in good health. Some clones in this sample may be carry-over from other donors' samples.

This chain links TRBV6-5 with TRBJ1-1; tentative D call: TRBD1 (6 bases). The length of the CDR3 is 13 residues. CDR1 is MNHEY, CDR2 SVGAGI, per germline. V lost 5 bases, J lost 9 bases, and 16 bases lay in between. In DNA, the CDR3 is TGTGCCAGCAGTGAAATGACCCAGGGGAAAGCTTTCTTT. This codes for CASSEMTQGKAFF.

This chain joins TRBV11-2 and TRBJ1-3, with D uncertain. V was shortened by 5 bases and J by 4 bases, with 18 bases between the two germline ends. This CDR3 contains 16 residues. CDR1 is SGHAT and CDR2 is FQNNGV in the germline V gene. The CDR3 coding sequence is TGTGCCAGCAGCCGTTCCCCCTTTTACTCGGGAAACACCATATATTTT. It specifies CASSRSPFYSGNTIYF.

This clone was observed once. This chain links TRBV7-2 with TRBJ2-2, with TRBD1 as a possible D gene (6 bases). The CDR3 length is 18 residues. V was trimmed by 5 bases and J by 0 bases, leaving 19 bases between them. The germline gives CDR1 SGHTA, CDR2 FQGNSA. The CDR3 here is CASSLRPAWGPNTGELFF. CDR3 DNA: TGTGCCAGCAGCCTGCGGCCCGCATGGGGGCCGAACACCGGGGAGCTGTTTTTT.

A few counts support this clone. The chain is built from TRBV7-9 and TRBJ1-4; D unresolved. V gave up 0 bases and J gave up 6 bases, with 8 bases separating them. The CDR3 length is 14 residues. CDR1 SEHNR and CDR2 FQNEAQ come from the germline V gene (reference sequence). CDR3 in amino acids: CASSLAGSDEKLFF. In nucleotides, the CDR3 is TGTGCCAGCAGCTTAGCGGGGTCGGATGAAAAACTGTTTTTT.

The J gene is TRBJ2-4, the V gene TRBV28; D may be TRBD2 (6 bases). This CDR3 has 14 residues. Germline-derived CDR1 and CDR2 are MDHEN and SYDVKM. Trimming removed 5 bases at V and 6 bases at J, with 14 bases between. The CDR3 coding sequence is TGTGCCAGCAGTATCCGGGACTCGGGAAACATTCAGTACTTC. As protein: CASSIRDSGNIQYF.

The rearrangement links TRBV11-2 to TRBJ2-2, with D possibly TRBD2 on 6 matching bases. The ends were cut back, 4 bases at V and 4 bases at J, with 19 bases in the middle. CDR3 length: 17 residues. In germline, CDR1 is SGHAT, CDR2 FQNNGV. The CDR3 DNA reads as TGTGCCAGCAGCTCCTTTTTTCGGGGGAGTAGCACCGGGGAGCTGTTTTTT. Amino acid sequence: CASSSFFRGSSTGELFF.

The rearrangement links TRBV7-9 to TRBJ1-4; tentative D call: TRBD1 (5 bases). CDR3 size: 14 residues. V lost 3 bases and J lost 5, with 10 bases in between. Germline V lookup: CDR1 SEHNR, CDR2 FQNEAQ (reference sequence). The CDR3 loop is CASSFLGANEKLFF. In DNA, the CDR3 is TGTGCCAGCAGCTTTCTCGGGGCAAATGAAAAACTGTTTTTT.

This chain uses TRBV27 with TRBJ2-7; D might be TRBD1 (5 bases). The CDR3 is 12 residues long. Germline V gene lookup returns CDR1 MNHEY and CDR2 SMNVEV (reference sequence). The V end was cut by 8 bases, the J end by 2 bases, with 10 bases between. CDR3 sequence: CASGAPTYEQYF. CDR3 DNA: TGTGCCAGCGGGGCGCCCACCTACGAGCAGTACTTC.

The chain joins TRBV5-5 to TRBJ2-6, with TRBD1 as a possible D gene (5 bases). The ends were cut back, 2 bases at V and 2 bases at J, with 8 bases in the middle. Germline lookup yields CDR1 SGHKS and CDR2 YYEKEE (reference sequence). This CDR3 is built from 15 residues. The CDR3 nucleotides are TGTGCCAGCAGCTTCAGGGTTCCTGGGGCCAACGTCCTGACTTTC. Its translation: CASSFRVPGANVLTF. Looking up the rest from reference TRBV5-5 and TRBJ2-6 gives the full variable domain: DAGVTQSPTHLIKTRGQQVTLRCSPISGHKSVSWYQQVLGQGPQFIFQYYEKEERGRGNFPDRFSARQFPNYSSELNVNALLLGDSALYLCASSFRVPGANVLTFGAGSRLTVL.

V and J are TRBV6-5 and TRBJ2-7; a weak D match, TRBD1 (6 bases). The CDR3 has 13 residues. In germline, CDR1 is MNHEY, CDR2 SVGAGI. V shed 6 bases and J shed 2 bases, with 11 bases lying between them. The CDR3: CASRLSGAYEQYF. CDR3 bases: TGTGCCAGCAGGCTGTCAGGGGCCTACGAGCAGTACTTC.

The rearrangement links TRBV28 to TRBJ2-6; 9 bases line up with TRBD1. The V segment lost 8 bases and the J segment 2 bases; nucleotides outside the gene matches: 16. Per the germline V gene, CDR1 is MDHEN and CDR2 is SYDVKM. The CDR3 is 19 residues long. This CDR3 reads CASGGVDGTGTAGANVLTF. CDR3 bases: TGTGCCAGCGGAGGAGTTGACGGGACAGGGACTGCTGGGGCCAACGTCCTGACTTTC. Full variable domain (remainder filled in from reference TRBV28 and TRBJ2-6): DVKVTQSSRYLVKRTGEKVFLECVQDMDHENMFWYRQDPGLGLRLIYFSYDVKMKEKGDIPEGYSVSREKKERFSLILESASTNQTSMYLCASGGVDGTGTAGANVLTFGAGSRLTVL.

This clone appeared a single time. The rearrangement links TRBV7-9 to TRBJ2-1, with D possibly matching TRBD2 (5 bases). The length of the CDR3 is 16 residues. Germline V gene lookup returns CDR1 SEHNR and CDR2 FQNEAQ (reference sequence). The V end lost 6 bases, the J end lost 6 bases, and 21 bases lay between the germline ends. The CDR3 here is CASSPSTGRPRNEQFF. DNA of the CDR3: TGTGCCAGCAGTCCTTCGACGGGGAGACCCCGCAATGAGCAGTTCTTC.

This sequence joins TRBV27 and TRBJ2-5, with D hard to call. The germline CDR1 and CDR2 sequences are MNHEY and SMNVEV (reference sequence). This CDR3 spans 13 amino acids. V was trimmed by 3 bases and J by 7 bases, leaving 12 bases between them. CDR3 residues: CASSLPASRTQYF. Written as DNA, the CDR3 is TGTGCCAGCAGTTTGCCGGCTAGTAGGACCCAGTACTTC.

This CDR3 is CASTSGGQGPWQYF. The CDR3, as DNA: TGTGCCAGCACCTCCGGCGGACAGGGTCCGTGGCAGTACTTC. The rearrangement links TRBV28 to TRBJ2-7, with TRBD1 matching over 8 bases. Germline lookup yields CDR1 MDHEN and CDR2 SYDVKM. Losses at the gene ends were 7 bases for V and 9 bases for J; bases not matched to a gene: 14. The CDR3 is 14 amino acids.

CDR3 region: CASSLKGLAGGGEQFF. The CDR3 nucleotides read TGCGCCAGCAGCTTAAAGGGACTAGCGGGAGGCGGTGAGCAGTTCTTC. V usage is TRBV5-1 and J usage is TRBJ2-1, with TRBD2 matching over 15 bases. Germline assignment: CDR1 SGHRS and CDR2 YFSETQ. V shed 2 bases and J 9 bases; nucleotides not matched to a gene: 6. This CDR3 has 16 residues. The full variable domain, with the rest looked up from reference TRBV5-1 and TRBJ2-1, is KAGVTQTPRYLIKTRGQQVTLSCSPISGHRSVSWYQQTPGQGLQFLFEYFSETQRNKGNFPGRFSGRQFSNSRSEMNVSTLELGDSALYLCASSLKGLAGGGEQFFGPGTRLTVL.

This chain joins TRBV19 and TRBJ2-3; D gene ambiguous. V lost 1 base, J lost 1 base, and 12 bases lay in between. The CDR3 sequence is 16 residues long. Germline CDR1 LNHDA, CDR2 SQIVND (reference sequence). The CDR3 is CASSIGQVWGTDTQYF. CDR3 DNA sequence: TGTGCCAGTAGTATAGGTCAGGTATGGGGCACAGATACGCAGTATTTT.

CDR3 residues: CASSQLTGGNYGYTF. CDR3 coding DNA: TGCGCCAGCAGCCAACTAACAGGGGGGAACTATGGCTACACCTTC. The chain has TRBV4-3 and TRBJ1-2; TRBD1 agrees at 8 bases. The V and J ends lost 2 bases and 2 bases, in that order; junction bases with no gene match: 4. The CDR3 sequence is 15 residues long. Looked up from germline, CDR1 is LGHNA and CDR2 is YSLEER.

This chain links TRBV7-3 with TRBJ1-2; D remains ambiguous. This CDR3 is 14 amino acids long. V lost 0 bases to trimming and J lost 1 base, with 6 bases between them. Looked up from germline, CDR1 is SGHTA and CDR2 is FQGTGA. CDR3 nucleotide sequence: TGTGCCAGCAGCTTAACCCGGGATAACTATGGCTACACCTTC. Amino acids: CASSLTRDNYGYTF.

This chain connects TRBV18 to TRBJ1-2; 7 bases agree with TRBD1. V gave up 1 base and J gave up 1 base; unmatched junction bases: 18. This CDR3 has 20 residues. Looked up from germline, CDR1 is KGHSH and CDR2 is LQKENI. The CDR3 sequence: CASSPLVARQGGQSNYGYTF. CDR3 nucleotides: TGTGCCAGCTCACCACTAGTCGCGCGACAGGGTGGTCAGAGTAACTATGGCTACACCTTC. The full variable domain, its missing parts supplied by reference TRBV18 and TRBJ1-2, is NAGVMQNPRHLVRRRGQEARLRCSPMKGHSHVYWYRQLPEEGLKFMVYLQKENIIDESGMPKERFSAEFPKEGPSILRIQQVVRGDSAAYFCASSPLVARQGGQSNYGYTFGSGTRLTVV.

V is TRBV4-1 and J is TRBJ1-2; D is unresolved. Germline V gene sequence: CDR1 MGHRA, CDR2 YSYEKL. The CDR3 loop spans 14 amino acids. The V gene lost 0 bases and the J gene lost 8 bases, with 13 bases spanning the gap. The CDR3 region is CASSQEVRDRGYTF. DNA of the CDR3: TGCGCCAGCAGCCAAGAGGTGAGGGATCGAGGCTACACCTTC.

This clone came up once. This chain connects TRBV7-8 to TRBJ1-5, with TRBD1 matching over 9 bases. V lost 4 bases to trimming and J lost 5 bases; unmatched junction nucleotides: 9. Germline V gene lookup returns CDR1 SGHVS and CDR2 FQNEAQ. The CDR3 contains 16 residues. The CDR3 is CASSSTPGQGYQPQHF. The DNA for the CDR3 is TGTGCCAGCAGCTCCACTCCGGGACAGGGCTATCAGCCCCAGCATTTT.

V usage is TRBV18 and J usage is TRBJ1-1; D possibly corresponds to TRBD1 (6 bases). The germline CDR1 and CDR2 sequences are KGHSH and LQKENI. The CDR3 is made up of 15 amino acids. V was cut by 2 bases and J by 2 bases, with 12 bases left in between. DNA for the CDR3: TGTGCCAGCTCACCAGTGTTAGGGGGAAACACTGAAGCTTTCTTT. This encodes CASSPVLGGNTEAFF.

The chain is built from TRBV7-2 and TRBJ2-3, with 10 bases identical to TRBD2. Germline-derived CDR1 and CDR2 are SGHTA and FQGNSA. The CDR3 is 17 amino acids. J gave up 3 bases and V 1 base, and 7 bases lay outside the gene matches. This chain's CDR3 is CASSLVSSGSGTDTQYF. The CDR3 DNA sequence: TGTGCCAGCAGCTTAGTTTCTAGCGGGAGCGGGACAGATACGCAGTATTTT.

This clone appeared once. The chain employs TRBV19 and TRBJ1-1; TRBD1 might be the D (5 bases). The germline V gene encodes CDR1 LNHDA and CDR2 SQIVND (reference sequence). This CDR3 region has 15 residues. With 0 bases removed from V and 3 bases from J, the gap between germline ends came to 11 bases. CDR3 DNA: TGTGCCAGTAGTATAGATCGGCAGGGTTACACTGAAGCTTTCTTT. It is translated as CASSIDRQGYTEAFF.

This chain connects TRBV11-2 to TRBJ2-2; D remains unclear. Trimming removed 0 bases at V and 4 bases at J, with 21 bases between. The germline gives CDR1 SGHAT, CDR2 FQNNGV. This CDR3 spans 19 amino acids. The CDR3 bases are TGTGCCAGCAGCTTAGATTGGGTTCGTCGTGGCGGAGCCACCGGGGAGCTGTTTTTT. Translated, it gives CASSLDWVRRGGATGELFF. Looking up the rest from reference TRBV11-2 and TRBJ2-2 gives the full variable domain: EAGVAQSPRYKIIEKRQSVAFWCNPISGHATLYWYQQILGQGPKLLIQFQNNGVVDDSQLPKDRFSAERLKGVDSTLKIQPAKLEDSAVYLCASSLDWVRRGGATGELFFGEGSRLTVL.

The chain employs TRBV10-2 and TRBJ1-4; D is unclear. The germline V gene has CDR1 WSHSY and CDR2 SAAADI. Trimming shortened V by 0 bases and J by 8 bases, and 13 bases separated the two germline ends. The CDR3 totals 15 residues. The CDR3 sequence: CASSESPAGGEKLFF. CDR3 DNA sequence: TGCGCCAGCAGTGAGTCGCCAGCCGGCGGGGAAAAACTGTTTTTT.

About this clone: The same CDR3 arises from other DNA sequences in this sample as well. The chain recombines TRBV5-1 with TRBJ2-7; 11 bases are shared with TRBD2. With V trimmed by 0 bases and J by 6 bases, 2 bases remained unmatched. Germline CDR1 SGHRS, CDR2 YFSETQ. CDR3 length equals 14 residues. The CDR3 region has the DNA TGCGCCAGCAGCTTGGCGGGGACTAGCGGCGAGCAGTACTTC. Protein: CASSLAGTSGEQYF.

As concerns this clone: Other nucleotide sequences in the sample specify the same CDR3. This sequence joins TRBV4-1 and TRBJ2-1; D is ambiguous. In germline, CDR1 is MGHRA, CDR2 YSYEKL. The CDR3 is 12 amino acids. Trimming shortened V by 1 base and J by 7 bases, and 5 bases separated the two germline ends. CDR3 amino acids: CASSQVFNEQFF. For the CDR3, the DNA is TGCGCCAGCAGCCAAGTTTTTAATGAGCAGTTCTTC.

The chain uses TRBV2 and TRBJ2-7; TRBD1 matches at 7 bases. Germline CDR1 is SNHLY and CDR2 is FYNNEI. The CDR3 consists of 14 residues. V dropped 0 bases and J dropped 3; count of bases not matched to a gene: 2. The CDR3 region has the DNA TGTGCCAGCAGTGAAGCGGGGACAGTCTACGAGCAGTACTTC. This translates into CASSEAGTVYEQYF.

This clone was observed a few times. V is TRBV28 and J is TRBJ1-1; 7 positions match TRBD1. CDR1 is MDHEN, CDR2 SYDVKM, per germline. The CDR3 covers 12 residues. V lost 7 bases and J lost 5; bases outside the gene matches: 4. The CDR3 loop is CASKDRITEAFF. In DNA, the CDR3 is TGTGCCAGCAAGGACAGGATAACTGAAGCTTTCTTT.